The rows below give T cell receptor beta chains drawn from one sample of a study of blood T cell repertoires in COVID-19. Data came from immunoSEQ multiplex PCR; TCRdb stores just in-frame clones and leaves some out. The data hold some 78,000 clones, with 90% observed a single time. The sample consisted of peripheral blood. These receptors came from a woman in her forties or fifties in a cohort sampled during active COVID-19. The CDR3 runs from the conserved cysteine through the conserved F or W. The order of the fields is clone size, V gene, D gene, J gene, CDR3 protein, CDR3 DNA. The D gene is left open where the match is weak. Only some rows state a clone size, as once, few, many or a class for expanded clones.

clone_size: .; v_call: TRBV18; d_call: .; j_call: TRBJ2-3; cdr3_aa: CASSRRQRGTDTQYF; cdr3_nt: TGTGCCAGCTCCCGGCGGCAGCGGGGCACAGATACGCAGTATTTT
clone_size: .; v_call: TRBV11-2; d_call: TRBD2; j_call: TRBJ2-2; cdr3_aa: CASSLEPAGIGELFF; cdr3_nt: TGTGCCAGCAGCTTAGAGCCAGCGGGGATCGGGGAGCTGTTTTTT
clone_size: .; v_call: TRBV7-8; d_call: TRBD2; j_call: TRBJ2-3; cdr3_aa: CASSPRTSGSTDTQYF; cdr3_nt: TGTGCCAGCAGCCCTCGGACTAGCGGGAGCACAGATACGCAGTATTTT
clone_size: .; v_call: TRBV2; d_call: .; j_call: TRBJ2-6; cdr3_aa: CASSRPQAGSGANVLTF; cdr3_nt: TGTGCCAGCAGTCGACCCCAAGCAGGGTCTGGGGCCAACGTCCTGACTTTC
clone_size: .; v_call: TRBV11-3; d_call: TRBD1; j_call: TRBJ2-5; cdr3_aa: CASSPGQGGETQYF; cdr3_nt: TGTGCCAGCAGCCCGGGACAGGGGGGTGAGACCCAGTACTTC
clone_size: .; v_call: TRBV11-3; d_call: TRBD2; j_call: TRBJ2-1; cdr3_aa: CASSLDGAGGGSYNEQFF; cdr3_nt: TGTGCCAGCAGCTTAGATGGGGCGGGAGGGGGCTCCTACAATGAGCAGTTCTTC
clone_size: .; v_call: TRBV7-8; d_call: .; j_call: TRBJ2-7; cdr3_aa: CASSGRLGGLVSYEQYF; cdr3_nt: TGTGCCAGCAGCGGGAGGTTGGGTGGACTCGTCTCCTACGAGCAGTACTTC
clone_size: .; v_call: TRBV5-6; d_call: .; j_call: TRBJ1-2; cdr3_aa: CASSFPGYGYTF; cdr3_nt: TGTGCCAGCAGCTTTCCGGGGTATGGCTACACCTTC
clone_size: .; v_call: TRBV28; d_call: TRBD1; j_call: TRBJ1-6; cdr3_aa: CASLPPRDSGTYNSPLHF; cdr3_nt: TGTGCCAGCTTGCCCCCCCGGGACAGCGGAACCTATAATTCACCCCTCCACTTT
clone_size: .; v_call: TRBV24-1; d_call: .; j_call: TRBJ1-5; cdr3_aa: CATSDGDYSNQPQHF; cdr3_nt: TGTGCCACCAGTGATGGAGATTATAGCAATCAGCCCCAGCATTTT
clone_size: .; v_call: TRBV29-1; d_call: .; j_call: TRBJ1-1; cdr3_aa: CSVDGATEAFF; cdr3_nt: TGCAGCGTTGATGGAGCCACTGAAGCTTTCTTT
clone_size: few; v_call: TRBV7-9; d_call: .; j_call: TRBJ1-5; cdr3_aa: CASSLDIQPQHF; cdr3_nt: TGTGCCAGCAGCTTAGATATTCAGCCCCAGCATTTT
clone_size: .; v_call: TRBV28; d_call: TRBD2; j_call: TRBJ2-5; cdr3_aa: CASSLAGVEETQYF; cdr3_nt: TGTGCCAGCAGTTTAGCGGGGGTAGAAGAGACCCAGTACTTC
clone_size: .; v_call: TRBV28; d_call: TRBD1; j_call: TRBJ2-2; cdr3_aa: CASSAKRDRGEVTGELFF; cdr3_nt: TGTGCCAGCAGTGCAAAGCGGGACAGGGGAGAGGTAACCGGGGAGCTGTTTTTT
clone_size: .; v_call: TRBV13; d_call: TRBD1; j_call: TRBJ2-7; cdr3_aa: CASSLVKGTATYEQYF; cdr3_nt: TGTGCCAGCAGCTTAGTAAAAGGGACAGCTACCTACGAGCAGTACTTC
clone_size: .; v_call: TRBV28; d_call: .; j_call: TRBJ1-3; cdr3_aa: CASSLWSGSGNTIYF; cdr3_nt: TGTGCCAGCAGTTTATGGTCGGGGTCTGGAAACACCATATATTTT
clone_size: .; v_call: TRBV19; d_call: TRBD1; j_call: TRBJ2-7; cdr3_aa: CASKSRGQGEQYF; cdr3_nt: TGTGCCAGTAAGAGCAGGGGGCAGGGAGAGCAGTACTTC
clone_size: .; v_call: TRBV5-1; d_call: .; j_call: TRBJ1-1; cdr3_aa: CAISGGDWVNTEAFF; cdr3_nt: TGCGCCATTTCTGGCGGGGACTGGGTGAACACTGAAGCTTTCTTT
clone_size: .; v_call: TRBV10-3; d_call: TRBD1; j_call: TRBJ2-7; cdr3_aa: CAISPGQGIDEQYF; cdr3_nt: TGTGCCATCAGCCCGGGACAGGGGATCGACGAGCAGTACTTC
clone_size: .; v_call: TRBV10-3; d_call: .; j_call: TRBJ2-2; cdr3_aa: CAIAALEEVGELFF; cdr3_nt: TGTGCCATCGCAGCTTTGGAGGAGGTCGGGGAGCTGTTTTTT
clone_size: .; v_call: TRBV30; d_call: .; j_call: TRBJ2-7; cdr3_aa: CAWSPSRRGMYEQYF; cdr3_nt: TGTGCCTGGAGCCCTTCTAGGAGGGGAATGTACGAGCAGTACTTC
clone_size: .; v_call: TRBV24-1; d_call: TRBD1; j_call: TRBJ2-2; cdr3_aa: CATSRDRNTGELFF; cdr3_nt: TGTGCCACCAGTAGGGACAGAAACACCGGGGAGCTGTTTTTT
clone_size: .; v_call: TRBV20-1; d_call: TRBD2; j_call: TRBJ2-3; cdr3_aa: CSASTSGRTDTQYF; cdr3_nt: TGCAGTGCTAGTACTAGCGGGAGGACAGATACGCAGTATTTT
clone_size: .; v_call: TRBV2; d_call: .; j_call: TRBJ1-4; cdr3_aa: CASSESVEWEKLFF; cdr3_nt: TGTGCCAGCAGTGAGTCGGTGGAGTGGGAAAAACTGTTTTTT
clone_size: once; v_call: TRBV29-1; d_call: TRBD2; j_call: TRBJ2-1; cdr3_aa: CSVATGTSAGGVQFF; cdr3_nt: TGCAGCGTAGCCACCGGGACTAGTGCAGGTGGTGTGCAGTTCTTC
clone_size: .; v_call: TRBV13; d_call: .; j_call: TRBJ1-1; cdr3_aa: CASSRGIRTEAFF; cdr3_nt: TGTGCCAGCAGCCGGGGGATTAGGACTGAAGCTTTCTTT
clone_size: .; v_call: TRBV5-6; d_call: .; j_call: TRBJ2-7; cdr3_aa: CASSLWTADFDEQYF; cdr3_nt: TGTGCCAGCAGCTTGTGGACAGCCGATTTCGACGAGCAGTACTTC
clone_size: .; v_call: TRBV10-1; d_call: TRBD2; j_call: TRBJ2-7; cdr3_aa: CASSESVAGADEQYF; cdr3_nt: TGCGCCAGCAGTGAGTCGGTGGCGGGAGCCGACGAGCAGTACTTC
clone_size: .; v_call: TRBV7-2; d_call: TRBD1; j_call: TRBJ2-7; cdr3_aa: CASSFRQGAHEQYF; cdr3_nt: TGTGCCAGCAGCTTCCGACAGGGGGCGCACGAGCAGTACTTC
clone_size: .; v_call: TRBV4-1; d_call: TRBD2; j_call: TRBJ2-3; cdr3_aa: CASSHDGTSGSDTQYF; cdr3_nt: TGCGCCAGCAGCCATGACGGGACTAGCGGGTCAGATACGCAGTATTTT
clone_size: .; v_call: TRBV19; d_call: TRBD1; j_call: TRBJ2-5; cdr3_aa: CASSSGTGVGYVETQYF; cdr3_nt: TGTGCCAGTAGTTCAGGGACAGGGGTGGGGTACGTCGAGACCCAGTACTTC
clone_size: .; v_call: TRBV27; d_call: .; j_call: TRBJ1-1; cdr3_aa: CASSQKNTEAFF; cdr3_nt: TGTGCCAGCAGCCAGAAAAACACTGAAGCTTTCTTT
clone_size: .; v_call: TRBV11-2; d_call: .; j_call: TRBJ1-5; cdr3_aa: CASSQQGSNQPQHF; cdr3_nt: TGTGCCAGCAGCCAACAGGGTAGCAATCAGCCCCAGCATTTT
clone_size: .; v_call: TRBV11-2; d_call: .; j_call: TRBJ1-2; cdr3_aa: CASSLVSGGDYGYTF; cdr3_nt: TGTGCCAGCAGCTTAGTAAGCGGGGGAGACTATGGCTACACCTTC
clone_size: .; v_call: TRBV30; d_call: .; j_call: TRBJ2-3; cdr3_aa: CAWSRRETDTQYF; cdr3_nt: TGTGCCTGGAGTCGGAGGGAGACAGATACGCAGTATTTT
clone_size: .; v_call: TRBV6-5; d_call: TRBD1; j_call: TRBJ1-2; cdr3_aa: CASSRQGGPYGYTF; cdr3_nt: TGTGCCAGCAGTCGACAGGGTGGACCCTATGGCTACACCTTC
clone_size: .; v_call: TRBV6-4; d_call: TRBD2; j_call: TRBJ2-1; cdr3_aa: CASSIVALAGVNEQFF; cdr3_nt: TGTGCCAGCAGTATTGTGGCACTAGCGGGAGTCAATGAGCAGTTCTTC
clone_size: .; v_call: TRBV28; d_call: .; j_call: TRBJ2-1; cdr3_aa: CASSLDGGIGVKEFF; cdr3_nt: TGTGCCAGCAGTTTAGATGGAGGGATAGGGGTTAAGGAGTTCTTC
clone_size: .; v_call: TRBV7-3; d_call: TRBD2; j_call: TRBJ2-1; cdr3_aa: CASSLSGSGAYNEQFF; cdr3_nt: TGTGCCAGCAGCTTAAGCGGTAGCGGGGCCTACAATGAGCAGTTCTTC
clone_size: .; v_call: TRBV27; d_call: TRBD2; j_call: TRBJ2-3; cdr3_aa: CASKGLAGVGGTDTQYF; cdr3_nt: TGTGCCAGCAAAGGACTAGCGGGGGTGGGAGGCACAGATACGCAGTATTTT
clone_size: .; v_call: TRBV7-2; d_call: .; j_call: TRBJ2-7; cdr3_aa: CASSSRVLAYEQYF; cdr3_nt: TGTGCCAGCAGCTCCCGGGTACTTGCTTACGAGCAGTACTTC
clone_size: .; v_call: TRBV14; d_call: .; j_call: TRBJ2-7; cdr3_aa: CASSQTDSYEQYF; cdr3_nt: TGTGCCAGCAGCCAAACAGACAGCTACGAGCAGTACTTC
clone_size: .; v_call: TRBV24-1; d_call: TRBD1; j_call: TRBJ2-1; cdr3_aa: CATSDSKARGLSSYNEQFF; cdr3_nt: TGTGCCACCAGTGATTCAAAGGCCAGGGGGCTGAGCTCCTACAATGAGCAGTTCTTC
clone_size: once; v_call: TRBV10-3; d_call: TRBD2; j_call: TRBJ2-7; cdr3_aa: CAISASSGRAGEQYF; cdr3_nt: TGTGCCATCAGTGCCTCTAGCGGGAGGGCGGGTGAGCAGTACTTC
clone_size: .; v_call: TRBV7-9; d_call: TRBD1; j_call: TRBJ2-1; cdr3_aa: CASIPGGDPSYNEQFF; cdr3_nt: TGTGCCAGCATCCCAGGGGGAGACCCCTCCTACAATGAGCAGTTCTTC
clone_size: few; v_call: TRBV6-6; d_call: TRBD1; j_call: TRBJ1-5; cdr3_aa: CASRPQGDHQPQHF; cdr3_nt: TGTGCCAGCAGACCACAGGGGGATCATCAGCCCCAGCATTTT
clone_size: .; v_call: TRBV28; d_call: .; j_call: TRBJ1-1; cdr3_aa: CASTLFRGMNTEAFF; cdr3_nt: TGTGCCAGCACCCTTTTTAGGGGGATGAACACTGAAGCTTTCTTT
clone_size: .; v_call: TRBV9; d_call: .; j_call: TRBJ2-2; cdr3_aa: CASSSYTGELFF; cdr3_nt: TGTGCCAGCAGCTCGTACACCGGGGAGCTGTTTTTT
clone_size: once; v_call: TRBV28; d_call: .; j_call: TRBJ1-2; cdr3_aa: CASSSDGGYGYTF; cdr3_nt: TGTGCCAGCAGTTCCGACGGGGGGTATGGCTACACCTTC
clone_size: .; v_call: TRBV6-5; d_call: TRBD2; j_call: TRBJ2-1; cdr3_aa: CASRQRTSGSNEQFF; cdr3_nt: TGTGCCAGCAGACAGAGGACTAGCGGGAGCAATGAGCAGTTCTTC